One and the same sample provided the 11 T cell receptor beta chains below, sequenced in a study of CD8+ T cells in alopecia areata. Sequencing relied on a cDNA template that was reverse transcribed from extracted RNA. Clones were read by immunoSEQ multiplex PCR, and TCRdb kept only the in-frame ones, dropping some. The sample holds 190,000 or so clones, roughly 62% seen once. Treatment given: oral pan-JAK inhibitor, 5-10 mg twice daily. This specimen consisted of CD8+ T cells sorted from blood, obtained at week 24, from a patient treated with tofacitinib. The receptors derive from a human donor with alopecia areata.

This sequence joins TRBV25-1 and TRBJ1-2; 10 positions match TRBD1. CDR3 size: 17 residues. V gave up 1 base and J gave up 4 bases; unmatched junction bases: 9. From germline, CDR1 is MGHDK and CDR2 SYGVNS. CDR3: CASSEWGQGTRFYGYTF. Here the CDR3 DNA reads TGTGCCAGCAGTGAATGGGGACAGGGGACGCGATTCTATGGCTACACCTTC.

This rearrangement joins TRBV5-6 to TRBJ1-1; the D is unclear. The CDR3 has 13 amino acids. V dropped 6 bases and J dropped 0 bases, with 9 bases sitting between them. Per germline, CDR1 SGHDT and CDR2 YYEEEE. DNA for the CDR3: TGTGCCAGCACCCTGGGGATGAACACTGAAGCTTTCTTT. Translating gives CASTLGMNTEAFF. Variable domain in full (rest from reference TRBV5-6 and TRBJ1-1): DAGVTQSPTHLIKTRGQQVTLRCSPKSGHDTVSWYQQALGQGPQFIFQYYEEEERQRGNFPDRFSGHQFPNYSSELNVNALLLGDSALYLCASTLGMNTEAFFGQGTRLTVV.

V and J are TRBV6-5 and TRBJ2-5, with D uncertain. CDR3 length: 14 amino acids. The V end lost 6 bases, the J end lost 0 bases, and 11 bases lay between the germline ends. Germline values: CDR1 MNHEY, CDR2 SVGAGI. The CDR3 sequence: CASRVYRNQETQYF. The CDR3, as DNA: TGTGCCAGCAGGGTTTATCGGAACCAAGAGACCCAGTACTTC.

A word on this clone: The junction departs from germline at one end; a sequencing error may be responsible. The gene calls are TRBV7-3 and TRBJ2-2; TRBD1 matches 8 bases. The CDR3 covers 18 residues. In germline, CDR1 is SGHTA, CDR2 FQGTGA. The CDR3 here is CASSLTPSTGVEAGELFF. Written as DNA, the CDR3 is TGTGCCAGCAGCCTAACACCCTCGACAGGGGTAGAGGCCGGGGAGCTGTTTTTT.

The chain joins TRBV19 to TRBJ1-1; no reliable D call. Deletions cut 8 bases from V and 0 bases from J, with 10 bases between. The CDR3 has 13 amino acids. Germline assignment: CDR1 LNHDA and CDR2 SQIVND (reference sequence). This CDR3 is CASSWRLNTEAFF. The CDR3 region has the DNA TGTGCCAGTTCATGGCGGTTGAACACTGAAGCTTTCTTT.

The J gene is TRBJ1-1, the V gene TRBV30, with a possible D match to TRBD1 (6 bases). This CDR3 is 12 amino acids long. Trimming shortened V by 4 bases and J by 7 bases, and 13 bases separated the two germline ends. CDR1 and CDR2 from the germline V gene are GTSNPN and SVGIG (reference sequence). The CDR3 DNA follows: TGTGCCTGGAACGACAGGACACTTGAAGCTTTCTTT. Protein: CAWNDRTLEAFF.

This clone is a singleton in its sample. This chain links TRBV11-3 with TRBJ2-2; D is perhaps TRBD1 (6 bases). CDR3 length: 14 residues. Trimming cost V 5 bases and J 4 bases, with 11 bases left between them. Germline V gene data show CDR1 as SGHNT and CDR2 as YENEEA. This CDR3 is CASSLGQSTGELFF. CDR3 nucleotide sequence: TGTGCCAGCAGCCTCGGACAGAGCACCGGGGAGCTGTTTTTT.

The CDR3, as DNA: TGTGCCAGCAGTGATTACAGGAGGAACTACAATGAGCAGTTCTTC. Translating it yields CASSDYRRNYNEQFF. The rearrangement links TRBV25-1 to TRBJ2-1; D possibly matches TRBD1 or TRBD2 (5 bases each). The CDR3 covers 15 residues. Germline V gene lookup returns CDR1 MGHDK and CDR2 SYGVNS. With 3 bases removed from V and 3 bases from J, the gap between germline ends came to 12 bases.

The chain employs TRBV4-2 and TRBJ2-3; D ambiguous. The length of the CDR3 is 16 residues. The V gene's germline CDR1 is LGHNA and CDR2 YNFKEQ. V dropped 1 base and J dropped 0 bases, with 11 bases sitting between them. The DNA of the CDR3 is TGTGCCAGCAGCCAAGGTCGAGCCGGAAGCACAGATACGCAGTATTTT. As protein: CASSQGRAGSTDTQYF.

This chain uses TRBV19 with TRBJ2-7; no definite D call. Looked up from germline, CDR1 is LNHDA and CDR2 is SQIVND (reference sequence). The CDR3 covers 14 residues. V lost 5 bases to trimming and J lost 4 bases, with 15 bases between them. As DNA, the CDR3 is TGTGCCAGTAGTCCCATTTTCAGGCGATACGAGCAGTACTTC. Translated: CASSPIFRRYEQYF.

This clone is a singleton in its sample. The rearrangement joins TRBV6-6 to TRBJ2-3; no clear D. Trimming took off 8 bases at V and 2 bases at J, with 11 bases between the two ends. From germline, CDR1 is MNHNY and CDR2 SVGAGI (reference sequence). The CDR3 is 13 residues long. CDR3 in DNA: TGTGCCAGCTTCTTTAGCCCCACAGATACGCAGTATTTT. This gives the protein CASFFSPTDTQYF.